The 20 T cell receptor beta chains reported below all come from one sample, sequenced in a study of beta chain features in type 1 diabetes. The authors reverse transcribed all of the isolated RNA, so sequencing captured expressed TCRB transcripts. Assay used: immunoSEQ multiplex PCR; TCRdb lists only in-frame clones, some missing. The sample lists about 250,000 clones, 13% to 15% occurring once. Sequenced input: naive CD4+ T cells from blood. The receptors come from a woman aged 40 to 50 in good health.

This clone occurred a few times. The chain joins TRBV5-1 to TRBJ2-7; TRBD1 is a possible D gene (5 bases). Trimming shortened V by 0 bases and J by 4 bases, and 17 bases separated the two germline ends. Germline CDR1 reads SGHRS; CDR2 reads YFSETQ. This CDR3 region has 16 residues. The CDR3 spells CASSLETVSLFYEQYF. The CDR3 nucleotides are TGCGCCAGCAGCTTGGAGACAGTCTCTCTCTTTTACGAGCAGTACTTC.

This clone has a handful of counts. The V call is TRBV11-2, the J call TRBJ1-5; 7 nucleotides match TRBD1. V was pared by 4 bases and J by 2 bases, with 5 bases of the junction left unmatched. Germline V lookup: CDR1 SGHAT, CDR2 FQNNGV. The CDR3 contains 15 residues. CDR3 in DNA: TGTGCCAGCAGCTACGGGACAGTCGGCAATCAGCCCCAGCATTTT. It translates to CASSYGTVGNQPQHF.

V gene TRBV19 combines with J gene TRBJ2-1, with D possibly TRBD1 on 5 matching bases. With 5 bases removed from V and 4 bases from J, the gap between germline ends came to 12 bases. The germline gives CDR1 LNHDA, CDR2 SQIVND (reference sequence). This CDR3 is 14 amino acids long. CDR3 in amino acids: CASSGAGGYNEQFF. The CDR3 coding sequence is TGTGCCAGTAGTGGGGCAGGTGGGTACAATGAGCAGTTCTTC.

This clone was seen only a few times. The chain is built from TRBV2 and TRBJ1-5; D gene ambiguous. With 1 base removed from V and 7 bases from J, the gap between germline ends came to 11 bases. Germline V gene data show CDR1 as SNHLY and CDR2 as FYNNEI. There are 14 residues in the CDR3. The CDR3: CASSEVRVEQPQHF. The CDR3 DNA reads TGTGCCAGCAGTGAAGTCCGGGTAGAGCAGCCCCAGCATTTT.

This clone was counted between two and nine times. The chain couples TRBV29-1 to TRBJ1-1; 7 nucleotides align to TRBD1. The CDR3 has 12 amino acids. Germline trimming cut 4 bases from V and 4 bases from J; bases unmatched to any gene: 3. Per germline, CDR1 SQVTM and CDR2 ANQGSEA. CDR3 sequence reads: CSVVTGVTEAFF. In nucleotides, the CDR3 is TGCAGCGTTGTTACAGGGGTCACTGAAGCTTTCTTT.

In this sample, this clone turned up a few times. The chain uses TRBV29-1 and TRBJ2-3, with TRBD2 matching over 8 bases. J was trimmed by 3 bases and V by 5 bases; bases with no gene match: 10. Germline-derived CDR1 and CDR2 are SQVTM and ANQGSEA. The CDR3 extends over 15 amino acids. CDR3 DNA: TGCAGCGTTATACCTTTAGCGGGGAAAACAGATACGCAGTATTTT. Protein product: CSVIPLAGKTDTQYF.

This chain joins TRBV5-1 and TRBJ2-7; 9 bases agree with TRBD1. Germline V gene lookup returns CDR1 SGHRS and CDR2 YFSETQ. The CDR3 has 16 amino acids. V gave up 4 bases and J gave up 0 bases; unmatched junction bases: 8. CDR3 nucleotide sequence: TGCGCCAGCAGCCTGGGACAGGGTAGCCTCTCCTACGAGCAGTACTTC. It is translated as CASSLGQGSLSYEQYF.

This clone has more than one count but fewer than ten. The chain links TRBV19 to TRBJ2-7; 8 bases line up with TRBD2. Losses at the gene ends were 3 bases for V and 1 base for J; bases not matched to a gene: 8. Germline V gene data show CDR1 as LNHDA and CDR2 as SQIVND (reference sequence). This CDR3 is 16 amino acids long. Written as DNA, the CDR3 is TGTGCCAGTAGTATTGGGCGAGCGGGGGTATCCTACGAGCAGTACTTC. Residues: CASSIGRAGVSYEQYF. The whole variable domain, filled in from reference TRBV19 and TRBJ2-7, reads DGGITQSPKYLFRKEGQNVTLSCEQNLNHDAMYWYRQDPGQGLRLIYYSQIVNDFQKGDIAEGYSVSREKKESFPLTVTSAQKNPTAFYLCASSIGRAGVSYEQYFGPGTRLTVT.

The genes are TRBV10-2 and TRBJ1-5, with D possibly matching TRBD1 (6 bases). V was clipped by 3 bases and J by 1 base, with 13 bases between them. This CDR3 has 16 residues. Germline CDR1 and CDR2: WSHSY and SAAADI. CDR3 loop: CASSDNRGISNQPQHF. In DNA, the CDR3 is TGCGCCAGCAGTGATAATAGGGGGATCAGCAATCAGCCCCAGCATTTT.

The chain combines TRBV10-2 with TRBJ2-2; 16 nucleotides match TRBD2. The CDR3 consists of 16 residues. V gave up 8 bases and J gave up 7 bases; unmatched junction bases: 7. Germline CDR1 WSHSY, CDR2 SAAADI. The chain's CDR3 is CASGTSGGASVGELFF. The DNA for the CDR3 is TGCGCCAGCGGGACTAGCGGGGGGGCCTCTGTCGGGGAGCTGTTTTTT.

The gene calls are TRBV7-9 and TRBJ2-2, with TRBD2 as a possible D gene (5 bases). This CDR3 region has 15 residues. Germline V lookup: CDR1 SEHNR, CDR2 FQNEAQ (reference sequence). Deletions cut 5 bases from V and 3 bases from J, with 13 bases between. CDR3 protein: CASSPGRGYTGELFF. CDR3 DNA: TGTGCCAGCAGCCCAGGACGGGGATACACCGGGGAGCTGTTTTTT.

This rearrangement joins TRBV19 to TRBJ2-5; 9 nucleotides align to TRBD1. The CDR3 is made up of 16 amino acids. Germline values: CDR1 LNHDA, CDR2 SQIVND (reference sequence). Trimming took 5 bases from V and 7 from J; bases not matched to a gene: 14. The CDR3 reads CASSSRRDRAIGTQYF. Here the CDR3 DNA reads TGTGCCAGTAGTTCTCGACGGGACAGGGCCATAGGGACCCAGTACTTC.

The V gene is TRBV7-8, the J gene TRBJ1-1, with D unresolved. Trimming shortened V by 5 bases and J by 7 bases, and 14 bases separated the two germline ends. The CDR3 sequence is 13 residues long. The germline V gene has CDR1 SGHVS and CDR2 FQNEAQ. This CDR3 is CASSTHRADEAFF. As DNA, the CDR3 is TGTGCCAGCAGCACCCACCGAGCGGATGAAGCTTTCTTT.

This clone was found a few times. The chain joins TRBV5-1 to TRBJ2-7; 10 bases are shared with TRBD1. CDR3 size: 15 residues. In germline, CDR1 is SGHRS, CDR2 YFSETQ. The V gene end was trimmed by 2 bases and the J gene end by 6 bases; junction bases not matched to a gene: 8. CDR3 region: CASSLPSGDRGEQYF. The CDR3 DNA reads as TGCGCCAGCAGCTTACCTTCCGGGGACAGGGGCGAGCAGTACTTC.

This chain connects TRBV7-8 to TRBJ1-5, with no clear D. Trimming removed 5 bases from V and 0 bases from J, with 14 bases in between. Germline loops: CDR1 SGHVS, CDR2 FQNEAQ. The CDR3 contains 16 residues. Written as DNA, the CDR3 is TGTGCCAGCAGCCCAACGGGCGGGAATAGCAATCAGCCCCAGCATTTT. Translated, it gives CASSPTGGNSNQPQHF. The full variable domain, rest sourced from reference TRBV7-8 and TRBJ1-5, is GAGVSQSPRYKVAKRGQDVALRCDPISGHVSLFWYQQALGQGPEFLTYFQNEAQLDKSGLPSDRFFAERPEGSVSTLKIQRTQQEDSAVYLCASSPTGGNSNQPQHFGDGTRLSIL.

The rearrangement uses TRBV2 and TRBJ1-3, with TRBD1 identical over 8 bases. The germline V gene encodes CDR1 SNHLY and CDR2 FYNNEI. V lost 6 bases, J lost 2 bases, and 6 bases stayed unmatched. This CDR3 region has 15 residues. The chain's CDR3 is CASSPEGQAGNTIYF. As DNA, the CDR3 is TGTGCCAGCAGCCCAGAGGGACAGGCTGGAAACACCATATATTTT. The full variable domain, completed using reference TRBV2 and TRBJ1-3, is EPEVTQTPSHQVTQMGQEVILRCVPISNHLYFYWYRQILGQKVEFLVSFYNNEISEKSEIFDDQFSVERPDGSNFTLKIRSTKLEDSAMYFCASSPEGQAGNTIYFGEGSWLTVV.

As DNA, the CDR3 is TGTGCCAGTAGTCCAAGACAGGGGAACACTGAAGCTTTCTTT. This translates into CASSPRQGNTEAFF. The rearrangement uses TRBV19 and TRBJ1-1; TRBD1 aligns across 7 bases. V gave up 5 bases and J gave up 1 base; unmatched junction bases: 4. Germline V CDR1 and CDR2: LNHDA, SQIVND (reference sequence). CDR3 size: 14 residues.

The CDR3 spells CASSRTGSAYEQYF. In DNA form, the CDR3 reads TGTGCCAGCAGCCGGACAGGGTCCGCCTACGAGCAGTACTTC. The chain joins TRBV7-2 to TRBJ2-7; 8 nucleotides match TRBD1. CDR3 length: 14 amino acids. Germline V gene data show CDR1 as SGHTA and CDR2 as FQGNSA. Losses at the gene ends were 5 bases for V and 2 bases for J; bases not matched to a gene: 5.

This chain joins TRBV7-2 and TRBJ2-5; a possible D gene is TRBD1 (5 bases). Germline V gene lookup returns CDR1 SGHTA and CDR2 FQGNSA. Trimming left V 0 bases short and J 5 bases short, with 19 bases between. The CDR3 consists of 17 residues. CDR3 DNA: TGTGCCAGCAGCTTAGCCTTGGGTGGAAGGGGTGGGGAGACCCAGTACTTC. It encodes CASSLALGGRGGETQYF. The whole variable domain, filled in from reference TRBV7-2 and TRBJ2-5, reads GAGVSQSPSNKVTEKGKDVELRCDPISGHTALYWYRQSLGQGLEFLIYFQGNSAPDKSGLPSDRFSAERTGGSVSTLTIQRTQQEDSAVYLCASSLALGGRGGETQYFGPGTRLLVL.

A few counts support this clone. The chain employs TRBV5-1 and TRBJ2-7; 8 nucleotides line up with TRBD1. Germline V gene data show CDR1 as SGHRS and CDR2 as YFSETQ. V lost 0 bases, J lost 6 bases, and 5 bases stayed unmatched. The CDR3 contains 14 residues. CDR3 loop: CASSLGGQAGEQYF. In DNA, the CDR3 is TGCGCCAGCAGCTTGGGGGGACAGGCGGGCGAGCAGTACTTC.